This TCR beta chain was retrieved from a study of control samples from healthy donors and cancer patients. Assay used: immunoSEQ multiplex PCR; TCRdb lists only in-frame clones, some missing. The top ten clones hold around 1.1% of a sample with some 120,000 clones, 80% to 90% of them seen once. This CDR3 is 16 amino acids long. Trimming left V 2 bases short and J 2 bases short, with 13 bases between. CDR1 and CDR2 from the germline V gene are LGHNT and FRNRAP. The sequencing sample was made of PBMCs. The clonotype originates from a woman aged 45-59 years with colorectal cancer. This sequence joins TRBV12-5 and TRBJ2-1, with a possible D match to TRBD2 (5 bases). This chain's CDR3 is CASGLIMGSAYNEQFF. CDR3 DNA sequence: TGTGCTAGTGGTTTGATTATGGGTAGCGCCTACAATGAGCAGTTCTTC.